These T cell receptor beta chains were read from a single sample in a study of cytomegalovirus exposure and HLA in healthy donors. Generated by immunoSEQ multiplex PCR, the TCRdb table keeps only in-frame clones and is missing some. The sample totals some 140,000 clones; its top ten clones hold 1.5% to 2.5%. The source material was PBMCs. These receptors originate from a woman aged 60-75 years in good health and CMV-seronegative. Each CDR3 is given with its conserved first and last residue. D genes are given only for firm matches.

V gene: TRBV5-1; D gene: .; J gene: TRBJ2-3; CDR3 DNA: TGCGCCAGCAGCCCCACGGTGGGCGGGGGCAGCACAGATACGCAGTATTTT; CDR3 protein: CASSPTVGGGSTDTQYF
V gene: TRBV20-1; D gene: TRBD1; J gene: TRBJ1-1; CDR3 DNA: TGCAGTGCTACAGGGGGAACTGAAGCTTTCTTT; CDR3 protein: CSATGGTEAFF
V gene: TRBV20-1; D gene: .; J gene: TRBJ2-5; CDR3 DNA: TGCAGTGGACAGCAAGAGACCCAGTACTTC; CDR3 protein: CSGQQETQYF
V gene: TRBV6-5; D gene: .; J gene: TRBJ2-1; CDR3 DNA: TGTGCCAGCCGCGGGTGGAAGAATGAGCAGTTCTTC; CDR3 protein: CASRGWKNEQFF
V gene: TRBV5-1; D gene: TRBD1; J gene: TRBJ1-4; CDR3 DNA: TGCGCCAGCAGCGTCGGACAGGGTGGGAATGAAAAACTGTTTTTT; CDR3 protein: CASSVGQGGNEKLFF
V gene: TRBV6-6; D gene: TRBD1; J gene: TRBJ2-7; CDR3 DNA: TGTGCCAGCAGTTTTTTGACAGGGGGCGGTTACGAGCAGTACTTC; CDR3 protein: CASSFLTGGGYEQYF
V gene: TRBV5-1; D gene: .; J gene: TRBJ2-1; CDR3 DNA: TGCGCCAGTCATGGGGGGTATAGCTCCTACAATGAGCAGTTCTTC; CDR3 protein: CASHGGYSSYNEQFF
V gene: TRBV6-1; D gene: .; J gene: TRBJ2-3; CDR3 DNA: TGTGCCAGCAGTGAAGGGCTGACTTGGCGCCCAGACACAGATACGCAGTATTTT; CDR3 protein: CASSEGLTWRPDTDTQYF
V gene: TRBV5-1; D gene: .; J gene: TRBJ2-3; CDR3 DNA: TGCGCCAGCAGCTTACCACAGGGCACAGATACGCAGTATTTT; CDR3 protein: CASSLPQGTDTQYF
V gene: TRBV2; D gene: TRBD2; J gene: TRBJ2-1; CDR3 DNA: TGTGCCAGCAGGGTTGGGACTAGCGGGAGGAGAGGCAATGAGCAGTTCTTC; CDR3 protein: CASRVGTSGRRGNEQFF
V gene: TRBV27; D gene: TRBD1; J gene: TRBJ1-6; CDR3 DNA: TGTGCCAGCAGGGGACAGATTAATTCACCCCTCCACTTT; CDR3 protein: CASRGQINSPLHF
V gene: TRBV7-9; D gene: .; J gene: TRBJ1-3; CDR3 DNA: TGTGCCAGCAGCCCGCAAGGGGGGGCAAACTCTGGAAACACCATATATTTT; CDR3 protein: CASSPQGGANSGNTIYF
V gene: TRBV4-1; D gene: TRBD1; J gene: TRBJ1-5; CDR3 DNA: TGCGCCAGCAGTCTAACAGGGGTCAATCAGCCCCAGCATTTT; CDR3 protein: CASSLTGVNQPQHF
V gene: TRBV6-1; D gene: TRBD1; J gene: TRBJ1-3; CDR3 DNA: TGTGCCAGTAGAAGACAGGGTAACTCTGGAAACACCATATATTTT; CDR3 protein: CASRRQGNSGNTIYF
V gene: TRBV9; D gene: TRBD2; J gene: TRBJ2-5; CDR3 DNA: TGTGCCAGCAGCCTTAGCGGGGGGTACCAAGAGACCCAGTACTTC; CDR3 protein: CASSLSGGYQETQYF
V gene: TRBV9; D gene: .; J gene: TRBJ1-1; CDR3 DNA: TGTGCCAGCAGCGTAGCCCCGGCCCAGGTGACCGGCGAAGCTTTCTTT; CDR3 protein: CASSVAPAQVTGEAFF
V gene: TRBV9; D gene: .; J gene: TRBJ2-2; CDR3 DNA: TGTGCCAGCAGCGCCTACACCGGGGAGCTGTTTTTT; CDR3 protein: CASSAYTGELFF
V gene: TRBV7-9; D gene: .; J gene: TRBJ1-2; CDR3 DNA: TGTGCCAGCAGCTTAGAGCCGAGGGGGGGCTATGGCTACACCTTC; CDR3 protein: CASSLEPRGGYGYTF
V gene: TRBV5-4; D gene: .; J gene: TRBJ2-5; CDR3 DNA: TGTGCCAGCGCCCGAGGGGGCCAAGAGACCCAGTACTTC; CDR3 protein: CASARGGQETQYF
V gene: TRBV5-1; D gene: TRBD1; J gene: TRBJ2-7; CDR3 DNA: TGCGCCAGCAGCGCAACCCCAGGGGGAACCTACGAGCAGTACTTC; CDR3 protein: CASSATPGGTYEQYF
V gene: TRBV6-5; D gene: .; J gene: TRBJ2-7; CDR3 DNA: TGTGCCAGCAGTTACTCGAGCTGGGGGGAGCTTTACGAGCAGTACTTC; CDR3 protein: CASSYSSWGELYEQYF
V gene: TRBV18; D gene: .; J gene: TRBJ1-5; CDR3 DNA: TGTGCCAGCTCACCCGGGCAGGGTCGAGGGCCCCAGCATTTT; CDR3 protein: CASSPGQGRGPQHF
V gene: TRBV6-1; D gene: TRBD1; J gene: TRBJ1-2; CDR3 DNA: TGTGCCAGCAGACACCAGGGGGCCTATGGCTACACCTTC; CDR3 protein: CASRHQGAYGYTF
V gene: TRBV19; D gene: TRBD1; J gene: TRBJ1-1; CDR3 DNA: TGTGCCAGTAGTTCTTCGACAGGGGGCATCAGGGGTGAAGCTTTCTTT; CDR3 protein: CASSSSTGGIRGEAFF
V gene: TRBV5-6; D gene: TRBD1; J gene: TRBJ2-7; CDR3 DNA: TGTGCCAGCAGCCGATATTCACAGGGGAGCATCTACGAGCAGTACTTC; CDR3 protein: CASSRYSQGSIYEQYF
V gene: TRBV30; D gene: .; J gene: TRBJ1-5; CDR3 DNA: TGTGCCTGGAGTGTACTGGGGCCTCGTCAGCCCCAGCATTTT; CDR3 protein: CAWSVLGPRQPQHF
V gene: TRBV10-3; D gene: TRBD2; J gene: TRBJ2-5; CDR3 DNA: TGTGCCACTTCAGAGCGGGGAACTCAAGAGACCCAGTACTTC; CDR3 protein: CATSERGTQETQYF
V gene: TRBV2; D gene: .; J gene: TRBJ1-5; CDR3 DNA: TGTGCCAGCAGTGAAGCGCGGAGTCGGGGGTATAGCAATCAGCCCCAGCATTTT; CDR3 protein: CASSEARSRGYSNQPQHF
V gene: TRBV5-8; D gene: .; J gene: TRBJ1-4; CDR3 DNA: TGTGCCAGCAGTCGTCTTGTCGGTTCACAGGGCACGAATGAAAAACTGTTTTTT; CDR3 protein: CASSRLVGSQGTNEKLFF
V gene: TRBV2; D gene: .; J gene: TRBJ2-1; CDR3 DNA: TGTGCCAGCAAGGGGGGAGGGTGGAATGAGCAGTTCTTC; CDR3 protein: CASKGGGWNEQFF
V gene: TRBV5-1; D gene: TRBD1; J gene: TRBJ2-7; CDR3 DNA: TGCGCCAGCAGCTTGGCAACAGGGGGGTCCTACGAGCAGTACTTC; CDR3 protein: CASSLATGGSYEQYF
V gene: TRBV2; D gene: .; J gene: TRBJ1-5; CDR3 DNA: TGTGCCAGCAGTGAAGGGCACAATCAGCCCCAGCATTTT; CDR3 protein: CASSEGHNQPQHF
V gene: TRBV15; D gene: TRBD2; J gene: TRBJ2-3; CDR3 DNA: TGTGCCACCAGCAGAGACCGGACTAGCGGGGGCACAGATACGCAGTATTTT; CDR3 protein: CATSRDRTSGGTDTQYF